The rows below give T cell receptor beta chains drawn from one sample of a study of T-cell memory formation after mild COVID-19. TCRdb re-analysed the 5' RACE reads in MiXCR, keeping a single row per CDR3 protein. The sample shows hundreds of thousands of distinct CDR3 sequences, 28% of them seen only once. Sequences were obtained from PBMCs or a T cell subset sorted from them (not recorded which). These receptors were collected from an adult woman who had mild COVID-19 (a few samples of this study predate the infection). Cell type and time point are not known. The CDR3 runs from the conserved cysteine through the conserved F or W. The order of the fields is clone size, J gene, V gene, D gene, CDR3 DNA, CDR3 protein. A D gene is named only where the DNA matches it firmly. A clone size is listed for some rows: how often the clone was seen (once, few, many), or a class if it is expanded.

size: few; J: TRBJ2-3; V: TRBV5-1; D: .; DNA: TGCGCCAGCAGCCAGGGCAGCACAGATACGCAGTATTTT; CDR3: CASSQGSTDTQYF
size: .; J: TRBJ2-1; V: TRBV7-6; D: .; DNA: TGTGCCAGCAGCTTCCCCGGCGACTCCAATGAGCAGTTCTTC; CDR3: CASSFPGDSNEQFF
size: few; J: TRBJ1-1; V: TRBV12-3/TRBV12-4; D: .; DNA: TGTGCCAGCAGCCAGGACAGTTTTGAAGCTTTCTTT; CDR3: CASSQDSFEAFF
size: few; J: TRBJ2-1; V: TRBV7-2; D: .; DNA: TGTGCCAGCAGCGCGCCGGGAACTAATGAGCAGTTCTTC; CDR3: CASSAPGTNEQFF
size: .; J: TRBJ1-5; V: TRBV15; D: .; DNA: TGTGCCACCAGCGTCGCATCTCCAGGCAGCGGTCAGCCCCAGCATTTT; CDR3: CATSVASPGSGQPQHF
size: .; J: TRBJ1-6; V: TRBV27; D: .; DNA: TGTGCCAGCGCTTTTTTAGGTTCACCCCTCCACTTT; CDR3: CASAFLGSPLHF
size: .; J: TRBJ2-1; V: TRBV19; D: .; DNA: TGTGCCAGTAGCCGGAAAAGCTCCTACAATGAGCAGTTCTTC; CDR3: CASSRKSSYNEQFF
size: .; J: TRBJ1-1; V: TRBV7-8; D: TRBD1; DNA: TGTGCCAGCAGCTTCGACAGGGGGCGTGTGAACACTGAAGCTTTCTTT; CDR3: CASSFDRGRVNTEAFF
size: few; J: TRBJ1-2; V: TRBV9; D: TRBD1; DNA: TGTGCCAGCAGCGCCGGGACAGGGGGGGACTATGGCTACACCTTC; CDR3: CASSAGTGGDYGYTF
size: few; J: TRBJ1-2; V: TRBV12-3/TRBV12-4; D: .; DNA: TGTGCCAGCAGTTTAAGTCTGGGGCGGGTGGCTGGCTACACCTTC; CDR3: CASSLSLGRVAGYTF
size: .; J: TRBJ2-5; V: TRBV12-3/TRBV12-4; D: TRBD2; DNA: TGTGCCAGCAGTCCAACTAGCGGGGGGGCAACTGAGACCCAGTACTTC; CDR3: CASSPTSGGATETQYF
size: few; J: TRBJ2-7; V: TRBV4-1; D: TRBD1; DNA: TGCGCCAGCAGCCAACCGGGACAGGCAGCCTACGAGCAGTACTTC; CDR3: CASSQPGQAAYEQYF
size: few; J: TRBJ2-2; V: TRBV7-3; D: .; DNA: TGTGCCAGCAGCCGGGGAGTCGGGGAGCTGTTTTTT; CDR3: CASSRGVGELFF
size: .; J: TRBJ1-2; V: TRBV5-1; D: TRBD1; DNA: TGCGCCAGCAGGTACTTGGACAGGAATCCATATGGCTACACCTTC; CDR3: CASRYLDRNPYGYTF
size: .; J: TRBJ1-2; V: TRBV28; D: TRBD1; DNA: TGTGCCAGCAGTGTGCCGGGACAGGGATTGGACTATGGCTACACCTTC; CDR3: CASSVPGQGLDYGYTF
size: .; J: TRBJ2-5; V: TRBV7-2; D: .; DNA: TGTGCCAGCAGCTTAGGGCCGGGGGTCGGGACCCAGTACTTC; CDR3: CASSLGPGVGTQYF
size: .; J: TRBJ1-1; V: TRBV5-5; D: .; DNA: TGTGCCAGCAGCTTTGGACGGAACACTGAAGCTTTCTTT; CDR3: CASSFGRNTEAFF
size: .; J: TRBJ2-2; V: TRBV7-2; D: TRBD1; DNA: TGTGCATCCAAGAGGGGGCGCGAAGGCGGGGAGCTGTTTTTT; CDR3: CASKRGREGGELFF
size: .; J: TRBJ2-7; V: TRBV15; D: .; DNA: TGTGCCACCAGCAGAGAAAGGCTAGCGACGTACGAGCAGTACTTC; CDR3: CATSRERLATYEQYF
size: .; J: TRBJ1-1; V: TRBV4-1; D: .; DNA: TGCGCCAGCAGGCTTAACCAGGGGAACACTGAAGCTTTCTTT; CDR3: CASRLNQGNTEAFF
size: .; J: TRBJ2-3; V: TRBV11-3; D: TRBD1; DNA: TGTGCCAGCAGCTCACCCAGGGGGCGCGGTGATACAGATACGCAGTATTTT; CDR3: CASSSPRGRGDTDTQYF
size: many; J: TRBJ2-1; V: TRBV24-1; D: .; DNA: TGTGCCACCAGCCCTTCGGGGCAGACCGGCGAGCAGTTCTTC; CDR3: CATSPSGQTGEQFF
size: few; J: TRBJ2-7; V: TRBV27; D: .; DNA: TGTGCCAGCAGTTTAGGACACAAGTCCTACGAGCAGTACTTC; CDR3: CASSLGHKSYEQYF
size: .; J: TRBJ2-7; V: TRBV5-8; D: .; DNA: TGTGCCAGCACCGACTCCTACGAGCAGTACTTC; CDR3: CASTDSYEQYF
size: few; J: TRBJ2-6; V: TRBV29-1; D: TRBD1; DNA: TGCAGCGTCGATAACAGGGGGACAGGGGCCAACGTCCTGACTTTC; CDR3: CSVDNRGTGANVLTF
size: few; J: TRBJ2-3; V: TRBV18; D: .; DNA: TGTGCCAGCTCACCACCGGCCGCTCCACGTGATACGCAGTATTTT; CDR3: CASSPPAAPRDTQYF
size: .; J: TRBJ1-6; V: TRBV4-1; D: .; DNA: TGCGCCAGCAGCCAAGAGCGATGGGGGCCAGCGAGTAATTCACCCCTCCACTTT; CDR3: CASSQERWGPASNSPLHF
size: .; J: TRBJ2-7; V: TRBV18; D: .; DNA: TGTGCCAGCTCACCACCCCGAAACTCCTACGAGCAGTACTTC; CDR3: CASSPPRNSYEQYF
size: few; J: TRBJ1-1; V: TRBV5-1; D: .; DNA: TGCGCCAGCAGACAGGGAAGGGGAACTGAAGCTTTCTTT; CDR3: CASRQGRGTEAFF
size: .; J: TRBJ1-4; V: TRBV27; D: .; DNA: TGTGCCAGCAGTTTTTTCATGAATGAAAAACTGTTTTTT; CDR3: CASSFFMNEKLFF
size: few; J: TRBJ2-6; V: TRBV29-1; D: TRBD1; DNA: TGCAGCGTGAGAGACAGGGGTTCGGGGGCCAACGTCCTGACTTTC; CDR3: CSVRDRGSGANVLTF
size: .; J: TRBJ1-1; V: TRBV7-9; D: .; DNA: TGTGCCAGCAGCTTAGGTGGCAAGAACACTGAAGCTTTCTTT; CDR3: CASSLGGKNTEAFF
size: few; J: TRBJ1-1; V: TRBV20-1; D: .; DNA: TGCAGTGCTCAACGAGACTCGTTAGGTATTACTGAAGCTTTCTTT; CDR3: CSAQRDSLGITEAFF
size: few; J: TRBJ2-6; V: TRBV4-2; D: TRBD1; DNA: TGTGCCAGCAGCCAATCGAGAGGGGGCGTCTCTGGGGCCAACGTCCTGACTTTC; CDR3: CASSQSRGGVSGANVLTF
size: .; J: TRBJ2-3; V: TRBV2; D: .; DNA: TGTGCCACAAGTCTTACAGATACGCAGTATTTT; CDR3: CATSLTDTQYF
size: .; J: TRBJ2-3; V: TRBV12-3/TRBV12-4; D: .; DNA: TGTGCCAGCAGTTTCTGGGAAACGACGGGGCATCCGCAGTATTTT; CDR3: CASSFWETTGHPQYF
size: few; J: TRBJ2-5; V: TRBV6-5; D: .; DNA: TGTGCCAGCAGCCGGGACGAAAGACAAGAGACCCAGTACTTC; CDR3: CASSRDERQETQYF
size: few; J: TRBJ2-5; V: TRBV5-1; D: .; DNA: TGCGCCAGCAGCTTGGTAGTGGGGGGGGCTGCGGAGACCCAGTACTTC; CDR3: CASSLVVGGAAETQYF
size: .; J: TRBJ2-3; V: TRBV21-1; D: .; DNA: TGTGCCAGCAGCAAGCCGGGCGGACCACTAGCGGGGGGCCGTAGCACAGATACGCAGTATTTT; CDR3: CASSKPGGPLAGGRSTDTQYF
size: .; J: TRBJ2-1; V: TRBV5-1; D: TRBD2; DNA: TGCGCCAGCAGCCCGACTAGCGGCCTTAACAATGAGCAGTTCTTC; CDR3: CASSPTSGLNNEQFF
size: .; J: TRBJ1-1; V: TRBV3-1; D: .; DNA: TGTGCCAGCAGCCCACCTTGGGAGGGCGCTGAAGCTTTCTTT; CDR3: CASSPPWEGAEAFF
size: few; J: TRBJ1-4; V: TRBV7-9; D: .; DNA: TGTGCCAGCAGCTCCGACAGTGCAACTAATGAAAAACTGTTTTTT; CDR3: CASSSDSATNEKLFF
size: few; J: TRBJ2-5; V: TRBV7-2; D: .; DNA: TGTGCCAGCAGCTTAGCCAGGGAATTTGAGACCCAGTACTTC; CDR3: CASSLAREFETQYF
size: few; J: TRBJ2-7; V: TRBV29-1; D: TRBD2; DNA: TGCAGCGTTGAGGGGACTAGCGGGGGACCCTACGAGCAGTACTTC; CDR3: CSVEGTSGGPYEQYF
size: few; J: TRBJ1-2; V: TRBV7-2; D: .; DNA: TGTGCCAGCAGCTCGATGCCGGGGACTAACTATGGCTACACCTTC; CDR3: CASSSMPGTNYGYTF
size: .; J: TRBJ2-5; V: TRBV11-1; D: TRBD1; DNA: TGTGCCAGCAGCTACAGGGGGCCGGCTCAAGAGACCCAGTACTTC; CDR3: CASSYRGPAQETQYF
size: few; J: TRBJ2-5; V: TRBV4-1; D: .; DNA: TGCGCCAGCAGCCAAGATGTTACCTACCCCGGAGAGACCCAGTACTTC; CDR3: CASSQDVTYPGETQYF
size: .; J: TRBJ2-3; V: TRBV6-6; D: TRBD2; DNA: TGTGCCAGCAGTTTAACCGGGACTAGCGGGCCCCATTTGTTT; CDR3: CASSLTGTSGPHLF
size: .; J: TRBJ2-7; V: TRBV27; D: .; DNA: TGTGCCAGCAGTTTATCGGACCGTTACGAGCAGTACTTC; CDR3: CASSLSDRYEQYF
size: few; J: TRBJ1-1; V: TRBV12-3/TRBV12-4; D: TRBD1; DNA: TGTGCCAGCAGGAACAGGGGAATAATGGCCACTGAAGCTTTCTTT; CDR3: CASRNRGIMATEAFF
size: .; J: TRBJ2-1; V: TRBV10-3; D: .; DNA: TGTGCCATCAGTGGGGCCCCAGGATACAATGAGCAGTTCTTC; CDR3: CAISGAPGYNEQFF
size: once; J: TRBJ2-7; V: TRBV13; D: .; DNA: TGTGCCAGCAGTTCCCCGGGCTCAGGGGATTACGAGCAGTACTTC; CDR3: CASSSPGSGDYEQYF
size: .; J: TRBJ1-1; V: TRBV2; D: .; DNA: TGTGCCAGCGGGCGGGACGCCGCAGCATTGAACACTGAAGCTTTCTTT; CDR3: CASGRDAAALNTEAFF
size: .; J: TRBJ2-7; V: TRBV20-1; D: TRBD1; DNA: TGCAGTGCTAATGCCGGGACAGTTCTTACCTACGAGCAGTACTTC; CDR3: CSANAGTVLTYEQYF
size: .; J: TRBJ1-1; V: TRBV7-9; D: .; DNA: TGTGCCAGCAGCTTAGCGGCGGGGGCGAACACTGAAGCTTTCTTT; CDR3: CASSLAAGANTEAFF
size: .; J: TRBJ2-5; V: TRBV7-9; D: .; DNA: TGTGCCAGCAGCTTAGCGCGGGCAGGGGTAGCGGAGACCCAGTACTTC; CDR3: CASSLARAGVAETQYF
size: .; J: TRBJ2-5; V: TRBV3-1; D: .; DNA: TGTGCCAGCAGCCGGACAGATTTCCAAGAGACCCAGTACTTC; CDR3: CASSRTDFQETQYF